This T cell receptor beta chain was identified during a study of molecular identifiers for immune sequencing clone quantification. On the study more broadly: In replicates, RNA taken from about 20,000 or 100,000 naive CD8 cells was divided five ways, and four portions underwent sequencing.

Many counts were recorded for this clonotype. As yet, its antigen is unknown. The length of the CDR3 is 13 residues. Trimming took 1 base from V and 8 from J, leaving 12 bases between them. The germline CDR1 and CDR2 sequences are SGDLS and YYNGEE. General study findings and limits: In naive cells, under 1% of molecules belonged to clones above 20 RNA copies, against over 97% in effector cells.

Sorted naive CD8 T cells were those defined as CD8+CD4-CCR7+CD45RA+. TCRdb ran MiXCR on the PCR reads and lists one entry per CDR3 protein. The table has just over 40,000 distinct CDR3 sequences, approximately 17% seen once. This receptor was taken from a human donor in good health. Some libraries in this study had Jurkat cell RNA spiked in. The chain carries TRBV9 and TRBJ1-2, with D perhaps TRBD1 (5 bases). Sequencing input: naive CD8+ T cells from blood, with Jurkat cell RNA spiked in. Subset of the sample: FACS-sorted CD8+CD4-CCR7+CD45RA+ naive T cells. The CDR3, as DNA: TGTGCCAGCAGCGTAACCGGGGCACGGGGCTACACCTTC. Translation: CASSVTGARGYTF.